The entry below describes one T cell receptor (beta chain). Its antigen target is currently unknown. No base-level quality is on record; no much larger clone is a single base apart. The data belong to a study of memory CD4+ T cells and cytomegalovirus serostatus (dated by TCRdb to between 2018 and 2020). As for the study more broadly: The cohort included around 35 healthy adults from Belgium, of whom 9 were CMV seropositive and approximately 25 were CMV seronegative. To replicate a published TCR-based CMV serostatus classifier, the study sequenced CD4+ memory TCRbeta repertoires from a Belgian cohort whose cytomegalovirus serostatus was known. Overall study results and their limits: Results were interpreted as suggesting that the CMV-associated TCR signature is largely present in the CD4+ memory repertoire. Among the 150 to 200 previously reported CMV-associated TCRbeta sequences, 67 showed up in the CD4+ memory repertoires, with each one found in between one and five individuals. On the Belgian cohort, the classifier based on the original framework reached a median bootstrapped AUC of roughly 0.94, with a 95% CI of 0.76-1.00. Only CD4+CD45RO+ memory cells were sequenced, in contrast to the original study, which included naive and memory CD4+ and CD8+ populations. CMV serostatus prediction reached a median bootstrapped AUC of 0.95 with the original framework and 0.9 to 0.93 with a US-trained random forest.

The Quick-DNA Microprep Kit was used to extract genomic DNA from the sorted cells. Amplification of TCRbeta DNA was done with the immunoSEQ hsTCRbeta kit, following the protocol from the manufacturer. An Illumina MiSeq instrument was used to sequence the TCRbeta libraries. In the original analysis: Following removal of out-of-frame sequences, around 2,300,000 distinct TCRbeta sequences were retained, with an average of about 61,000 per individual. Two values were used to score each individual: the count of roughly 180 previously reported CMV-associated TCRbeta sequences and the total count of productive distinct TCRbeta sequences. A beta-binomial model was reimplemented in Python, and random forests from scikit-learn, run with default parameters, were trained on data from the US cohort. Classifier performance on the Belgian cohort was summarized as median AUC with percentile confidence intervals calculated over 10,000 bootstrap iterations. TCRdb took this table from immuneACCESS and kept in-frame rearrangements with V and J called. Such tables lack part of the clones; where checked against another copy, unresolved V genes explain under half of the gap, and the rest is unexplained. That table gives V, J and clone size, and the DNA gave D and trimming. The sample yields about 75,000 clones; 60% to 80% were counted once. In total, the top ten clones hold around 2.6% of the sample.

The junction carries 10 bases between V and J, which are trimmed by 5 bases and 2 bases respectively. Its CDR3 holds 13 amino acids, cysteine through phenylalanine. CDR3 DNA only is kept here, 39 bases in frame from base 1. The germline V gene yields SQVTM for CDR1 and ANQGSEA for CDR2. A FACSAria II was used to sort memory CD4+ T cells, defined as single viable CD3+CD4+CD8-CD45RO+ cells. CMV serostatus was determined with a Roche Elecsys assay detecting serum IgG against CMV pp150, pp28, p38 and p52. After the samples were thawed, total CD4+ T cells were enriched through positive selection using CD4 magnetic microbeads. The samples came from a different study that was designed specifically to examine the CD4+ T cell memory repertoire. Peripheral blood mononuclear cells were isolated and cryopreserved according to standard operating procedures, and serum was kept at -80 degrees C. CD3-PerCP (BW264/56), CD4-APC (RPA-T4), CD45RO-PE (UCHT1) and CD8-Pacific Orange (3B5) antibodies were used for staining, and non-viable cells were excluded with Sytox blue.

The sequence was obtained from an adult in good health and CMV-seropositive. Sequenced: memory CD4+ T cells from blood. The rearrangement combines TRBV29-1 with TRBJ1-5; matching of 6 bases hints at TRBD1 as the D gene. The CDR3 protein is CSVQGTGNQPQHF. The DNA sequence reads TGCAGCGTTCAGGGGACGGGCAATCAGCCCCAGCATTTT. With the rest looked up from the reference TRBV29-1 and TRBJ1-5 genes rather than sequenced, the full variable domain is SAVISQKPSRDICQRGTSLTIQCQVDSQVTMMFWYRQQPGQSLTLIATANQGSEATYESGFVIDKFPISRPNLTFSTLTVSNMSPEDSSIYLCSVQGTGNQPQHFGDGTRLSIL.